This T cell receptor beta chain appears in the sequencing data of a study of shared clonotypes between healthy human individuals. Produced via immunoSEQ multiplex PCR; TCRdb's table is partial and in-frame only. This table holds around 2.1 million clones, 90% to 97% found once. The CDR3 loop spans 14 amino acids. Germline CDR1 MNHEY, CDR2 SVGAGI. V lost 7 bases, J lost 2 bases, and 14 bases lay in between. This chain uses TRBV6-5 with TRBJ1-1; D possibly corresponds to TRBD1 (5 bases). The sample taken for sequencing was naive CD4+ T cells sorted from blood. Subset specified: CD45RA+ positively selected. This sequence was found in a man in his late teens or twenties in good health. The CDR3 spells CASMVRQTNTEAFF. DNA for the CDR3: TGTGCCAGCATGGTTCGACAGACAAACACTGAAGCTTTCTTT.